Each of the 15 T cell receptor beta chains below was sequenced from the same sample in a study of blood T cells in healthy people across ages. The use of a sample-barcoded 5' primer and a J-beta primer mix characterized a second PCR of about 7 to 12 cycles. Each CDR3 protein gets one entry after TCRdb re-called the 5' RACE reads with MiXCR. The sample includes roughly 500,000 distinct CDR3 sequences, 24% of them seen just once. A further study also used this sample, focusing on T cells of mothers and their children.

Material: blood. These receptors came from a boy between 10 and 17 years old in good health.

Comments on this clonotype: A single base separates this from a much larger clone, so it may be a read error. The genes are TRBV7-9 and TRBJ1-4; TRBD1 agrees at 7 bases. The CDR3 sequence is 15 residues long. Germline-derived CDR1 and CDR2 are SEHNR and FQNEAQ (reference sequence). The CDR3: CAGSSRDSESEKLFF. CDR3 nucleotides: TGTGCCGGCAGCTCGCGGGACAGCGAGAGTGAAAAACTGTTTTTT.

This clonotype was detected a few times. This rearrangement joins TRBV4-3 to TRBJ2-1; D may correspond to TRBD1 or TRBD2 (6 bases each). Germline lookup yields CDR1 LGHNA and CDR2 YSLEER. The V and J ends lost 4 bases and 3 bases respectively, with 16 bases between them. CDR3 length: 16 amino acids. As DNA, the CDR3 is TGCGCCAGCAGCCCGGGGGCAGGACTCCACTACAATGAGCAGTTCTTC. It specifies CASSPGAGLHYNEQFF.

V usage is TRBV27 and J usage is TRBJ1-2; 8 positions match TRBD1. Germline lookup yields CDR1 MNHEY and CDR2 SMNVEV (reference sequence). The CDR3 contains 13 residues. J gave up 6 bases and V 5 bases, and 5 bases lay outside the gene matches. This chain's CDR3 is CASSDRGIHGYTF. In DNA form, the CDR3 reads TGTGCCAGCAGTGACAGGGGAATCCATGGCTACACCTTC.

This clonotype was counted between two and nine times. The CDR3 protein is CASSHKYEQYF. Written as DNA, the CDR3 is TGCGCCAGCAGCCATAAATACGAGCAGTACTTC. The chain recombines TRBV4-1 with TRBJ2-7, with D hard to call. Germline V gives CDR1 MGHRA, CDR2 YSYEKL. Deletions cut 3 bases from V and 4 bases from J, with 4 bases between. CDR3 length: 11 residues.

This clonotype turned up a few times. The J gene is TRBJ1-4, the V gene TRBV2; D ambiguous. Germline CDR1 reads SNHLY; CDR2 reads FYNNEI. Trimming cost V 6 bases and J 5 bases, with 22 bases left between them. The CDR3 has 17 residues. For the CDR3, the DNA is TGTGCCAGCAGAGCAGGAGTTCTGGCGGGCCTGAATGAAAAACTGTTTTTT. Its translation is CASRAGVLAGLNEKLFF.

The table lists this clonotype with a few counts. CDR3 coding DNA: TGTGCCAGCAGCCGAATGGGGGGCGTCGGGCGCAACGAGCAGTACTTC. Translating gives CASSRMGGVGRNEQYF. The chain links TRBV27 to TRBJ2-7; D is possibly TRBD1 or TRBD2 (6 bases each). Germline V gene data show CDR1 as MNHEY and CDR2 as SMNVEV (reference sequence). CDR3 size: 16 residues. The V end was cut by 6 bases, the J end by 5 bases, with 23 bases between.

V is TRBV12-3 or TRBV12-4 and J is TRBJ2-5, with D possibly being TRBD1 (5 bases). The CDR3 consists of 15 residues. Trimming removed 5 bases from V and 4 bases from J, with 17 bases in between. Written as DNA, the CDR3 is TGTGCCAGCAGTGCCTCAGGGCGCCGGGTAGAGACCCAGTACTTC. Its protein is CASSASGRRVETQYF.

V gene TRBV6-2 or TRBV6-3 combines with J gene TRBJ1-5; 8 nucleotides agree with TRBD1. Per germline, CDR1 MNHEY and CDR2 SVGEGT. V lost 6 bases and J lost 1; bases outside the gene matches: 11. This CDR3 has 17 amino acids. The CDR3 protein is CASSKIYRGSSNQPQHF. The CDR3 DNA reads TGTGCCAGCAGCAAAATCTACAGGGGGTCGAGCAATCAGCCCCAGCATTTT.

This clonotype came up a few times. The gene calls are TRBV5-5 and TRBJ1-1, with TRBD1 identical over 8 bases. Germline V gene data show CDR1 as SGHKS and CDR2 as YYEKEE (reference sequence). The CDR3 runs 15 residues. The V segment lost 4 bases and the J segment 3 bases; nucleotides outside the gene matches: 8. The CDR3, as DNA: TGTGCCAGCAGCCCCTTGGACAGGGTTGACACTGAAGCTTTCTTT. It is translated as CASSPLDRVDTEAFF.

This rearrangement joins TRBV20-1 to TRBJ2-5; TRBD2 is a possible D gene (5 bases). TRBJ2-1 matches the DNA end more closely, so the J call is doubtful. There are 13 residues in the CDR3. Germline V gene data show CDR1 as DFQATT and CDR2 as SNEGSKA (reference sequence). The chain's CDR3 is CSASTDYPNEQFF. As DNA, the CDR3 is TGCAGTGCTAGTACCGACTACCCCAATGAGCAGTTCTTC.

About this clonotype itself: The junction shows a germline mismatch at one end, possibly a read error. The gene calls are TRBV5-1 and TRBJ1-4; D unclear. The V gene's germline CDR1 is SGHRS and CDR2 YFSETQ. This CDR3 contains 12 residues. The CDR3 loop reads CTSRSRDEKLFF. CDR3 in DNA: TGCACCAGCAGATCCAGAGATGAAAAACTGTTTTTT.

The J gene is TRBJ2-1, the V gene TRBV9; weak D call: TRBD2 (6 bases). This CDR3 comprises 14 residues. CDR1 and CDR2 (germline): SGDLS, YYNGEE. Trimming shortened V by 0 bases and J by 4 bases, and 8 bases separated the two germline ends. CDR3 bases: TGTGCCAGCAGCGTAGGGGCGGGGTACAATGAGCAGTTCTTC. Translating it yields CASSVGAGYNEQFF.

This clonotype was picked up a small number of times. This could be a read error, since a much larger clone is one nucleotide away. The V call is TRBV12-3 or TRBV12-4, the J call TRBJ1-1; TRBD1 might be the D (6 bases). The CDR3 contains 13 residues. The germline V and J ends were trimmed by 8 bases and 4 bases, with 14 bases remaining between them. In DNA, the CDR3 is TGTGCCAGCGGTAAACAGGGAACCACTGAAGCTTTCTTT. Translated, it gives CASGKQGTTEAFF.

This clonotype showed up just a few times. The V gene is TRBV28, the J gene TRBJ2-4; 11 bases map to TRBD1. Germline V gene lookup returns CDR1 MDHEN and CDR2 SYDVKM. The CDR3 runs to 16 residues. V lost 7 bases, J lost 13 bases, and 18 bases stayed unmatched. The CDR3 DNA follows: TGTGCCAGCACTTATAGGGCCCTCACCGGGACAGGGGGGCAGTACTTC. Its protein is CASTYRALTGTGGQYF.

This clonotype has a single count. The rearrangement uses TRBV28 and TRBJ2-1; TRBD2 matches 14 bases. The end of the DNA fits TRBJ2-5 better, so the J call may be wrong. This CDR3 contains 14 residues. The germline CDR1 and CDR2 sequences are MDHEN and SYDVKM. The CDR3 bases are TGTGCCAGCAGTGGGACTAGCGGGAGTAAGACCCAGTACTTC. Translating gives CASSGTSGSKTQYF.